These T cell receptor beta chains were read from a single sample in a study of shared clonotypes between healthy human individuals. TCRdb's copy holds only in-frame clones and misses some; the assay was immunoSEQ multiplex PCR. There are about 2.3 million clones in the sample; about nine tenths occur only once, and approximately 0.39% lies in the top ten. Sequenced sample: naive CD4+ T cells from PBMCs. Source of these receptors: a man aged 18 to 35 in good health. Some clones in this sample may be carry-over from other donors' samples. Each CDR3 is given with its conserved first and last residue. Each record gives: J gene, clone size, V gene, D gene, CDR3 DNA, CDR3 protein. A D gene is named only where the DNA matches it firmly. Expanded clones get a size class; other rows say once, few or many, or leave the size out.

>TRBJ2-1|.|TRBV7-9|TRBD1
TGTGCCAGCAGCCCAGAGCCGGGACAGGGGGGGAATGAGCAGTTCTTC
CASSPEPGQGGNEQFF
>TRBJ2-7|.|TRBV28|.
TGTGCCAGCAGTTTGGTATTATGGGACGGACTGAACGAGCAGTACTTC
CASSLVLWDGLNEQYF
>TRBJ2-5|once|TRBV28|.
TGTGCCAGCAGTGCTCCCGGGACAGCTAGGCGGGAAGAGTACTTC
CASSAPGTARREEYF
>TRBJ2-1|.|TRBV27|TRBD2
TGTGCCAGCAGTTCCCCGGTTGGCGGGAGGAACCGAGGGGGTTACAATGAGCAGTTCTTC
CASSSPVGGRNRGGYNEQFF
>TRBJ2-6|.|TRBV19|.
TGTGCCAGTTTGGCCTCCCCCTCTGGGGCCAACGTCCTGACTTTC
CASLASPSGANVLTF
>TRBJ2-3|.|TRBV28|TRBD1
TGTGCCAGCAGTTTAGGGACAGGGCTCACAGATACGCAGTATTTT
CASSLGTGLTDTQYF
>TRBJ2-2|few|TRBV5-4|TRBD2
TGTGCCAGCAGCTCGGGACTAGCGGCGAACACCGGGGAGCTGTTTTTT
CASSSGLAANTGELFF
>TRBJ2-7|.|TRBV18|TRBD1
TGTGCCAGCTCACCAGGGTCCGGGACAGGGATCTACGAGCAGTACTTC
CASSPGSGTGIYEQYF
>TRBJ2-3|.|TRBV18|.
TGTGCCAGCTCAACGTTAAAAGATACGCAGTATTTT
CASSTLKDTQYF
>TRBJ1-3|.|TRBV28|.
TGTGCCAGCAGTTTTTCCGGCAACACCATATATTTT
CASSFSGNTIYF
>TRBJ2-7|.|TRBV28|.
TGTGCCAGCACCGGGCCCCGGGTAGCATCCTACGAGCAGTACTTC
CASTGPRVASYEQYF
>TRBJ2-1|.|TRBV7-3|TRBD2
TGTGCCAGCAGCTCCGTTAGCGGGAGGTCCTACAATGAGCAGTTCTTC
CASSSVSGRSYNEQFF
>TRBJ2-2|.|TRBV4-3|.
TGCGCCAGCAGCCTTGAGGGTCGTGTATTCACCGGGGAGCTGTTTTTT
CASSLEGRVFTGELFF
>TRBJ2-4|.|TRBV19|.
TGTGCCAGTAGTATCCCCAGCAAAGCCAAAAACATTCAGTACTTC
CASSIPSKAKNIQYF
>TRBJ2-3|once|TRBV28|.
TGTGCCAGCAGTCGCCGGGTTGGGGGCACAGATACGCAGTATTTT
CASSRRVGGTDTQYF
>TRBJ1-1|.|TRBV5-6|TRBD1
TGTGCCAGCAGCTACAGGACAGGGGCTCTCTCTAACACTGAAGCTTTCTTT
CASSYRTGALSNTEAFF
>TRBJ1-1|.|TRBV5-6|TRBD1
TGTGCCAGCAGCTTGGCCCGGGCAGGGGGCACTGAAGCTTTCTTT
CASSLARAGGTEAFF
>TRBJ2-1|.|TRBV7-2|TRBD2
TGTGCCAGCAGCACTGCGCTGACTAGCGGGAAGTACAATGAGCAGTTCTTC
CASSTALTSGKYNEQFF
>TRBJ2-1|.|TRBV4-1|.
TGCGCCAGCAGTCGTGGGGCAGCGGAGAGCTCCTACAATGAGCAGTTCTTC
CASSRGAAESSYNEQFF
>TRBJ2-5|.|TRBV30|TRBD1
TGTGCCTGGAGTGTAATATTCGACAGGGAAGAGACCCAGTACTTC
CAWSVIFDREETQYF
>TRBJ2-1|.|TRBV12-5|.
TGTGCTAGTGGTTTGGAATCGTGGAATGGGCAGTTCTTC
CASGLESWNGQFF
>TRBJ2-7|once|TRBV7-9|TRBD1
TGTGCCAGCAGCTTACTACAGGGGACCGAGCAGTACTTC
CASSLLQGTEQYF
>TRBJ2-1|.|TRBV6-6|.
TGTGCCAGCAGCCTCACTGGACCGACCAAGCAGTTCTTC
CASSLTGPTKQFF
>TRBJ2-4|.|TRBV10-3|TRBD1
TGTGCCATCCAACAGGGGGCCAAAAACATTCAGTACTTC
CAIQQGAKNIQYF
>TRBJ2-3|.|TRBV7-3|.
TGTGCCAGCAGCTTAACGGGAGTGGCTACGCAGTATTTT
CASSLTGVATQYF
>TRBJ2-5|.|TRBV11-2|.
TGTGCCAGCAGCTTCGGACAGAAAGAGACCCAGTACTTC
CASSFGQKETQYF
>TRBJ2-7|.|TRBV7-2|TRBD2
TGTGCCAGCAGCTTAGTAGCTAGCGGGAACTACGAGCAGTACTTC
CASSLVASGNYEQYF
>TRBJ2-1|.|TRBV29-1|TRBD2
TGCAGCGTTGCCACTAGCGGTGACAATGAGCAGTTCTTC
CSVATSGDNEQFF
>TRBJ2-6|.|TRBV5-6|.
TGTGCCAGCAGCTTGAGGACAGTGTGGGGGGCCAACGTCCTGACTTTC
CASSLRTVWGANVLTF
>TRBJ1-1|few|TRBV4-1|.
TGCGCCAGCAGCCAAGGACGGCAGACTGAAGCTTTCTTT
CASSQGRQTEAFF
>TRBJ2-6|.|TRBV5-1|.
TGCGCCAGCAGCTTTGAGGGGTCGTACGGGGCCAACGTCCTGACTTTC
CASSFEGSYGANVLTF